The 30 T cell receptor beta chains given below trace back to one sample, sequenced in a study of blood T cell repertoires in COVID-19. The repertoire was sequenced with immunoSEQ multiplex PCR; TCRdb's copy has only in-frame clones and lacks some. The sample contains approximately 150,000 clones, roughly 84% of which appear only once. Sequencing was carried out using PBMCs or T cells enriched from blood (not recorded which). These receptors were taken from a man in his 60s who had recovered from COVID-19.

The CDR3, as DNA: TGTGCCAGCACCCTGAGGGAGGGCAATTCACCCCTCCACTTT. Its translation is CASTLREGNSPLHF. The chain employs TRBV27 and TRBJ1-6; D gene ambiguous. The CDR3 loop spans 14 amino acids. Germline CDR1 and CDR2: MNHEY and SMNVEV (reference sequence). Trimming pared 7 bases from V and 7 bases from J, leaving 14 bases between.

The chain couples TRBV28 to TRBJ2-7, with 10 bases aligning to TRBD2. This CDR3 is built from 15 residues. V was pared by 10 bases and J by 1 base, with 10 bases of the junction left unmatched. Germline V lookup: CDR1 MDHEN, CDR2 SYDVKM. This chain's CDR3 is CANSPGTSASYEQYF. In DNA, the CDR3 is TGTGCCAACAGCCCCGGGACTAGCGCTTCCTACGAGCAGTACTTC.

This clone has just a few counts. The chain has TRBV7-2 and TRBJ1-1, with TRBD1 as a possible D gene (5 bases). CDR1 is SGHTA and CDR2 is FQGNSA in the germline V gene. V lost 0 bases to trimming and J lost 6 bases, with 14 bases between them. This CDR3 region has 15 residues. CDR3 bases: TGTGCCAGCAGCTTAGCGAGCACAGGACCCTCTGAAGCTTTCTTT. Encoded protein: CASSLASTGPSEAFF.

This chain connects TRBV6-4 to TRBJ2-1; 8 nucleotides match TRBD2. V was clipped by 5 bases and J by 1 base; unmatched bases: 7. The CDR3 is made up of 16 amino acids. Per germline, CDR1 MRHNA and CDR2 SNTAGT. The CDR3 sequence is CASSPSLAGSYNEQFF. CDR3 coding DNA: TGTGCCAGCAGTCCTTCCTTAGCGGGGTCCTACAATGAGCAGTTCTTC.

This clone was observed a handful of times. The rearrangement links TRBV6-5 to TRBJ2-7; TRBD2 matches 9 bases. The CDR3 sequence is 14 residues long. V gave up 8 bases and J gave up 5 bases; unmatched junction bases: 10. Per germline, CDR1 MNHEY and CDR2 SVGAGI. CDR3: CASSQAGGSNEQYF. CDR3 coding DNA: TGTGCCAGCTCCCAGGCGGGGGGGTCGAACGAGCAGTACTTC.

The rearrangement uses TRBV5-4 and TRBJ2-1, with 7 bases that match TRBD1. V shed 3 bases and J 8 bases; nucleotides not matched to a gene: 11. The CDR3 runs to 15 residues. Germline V lookup: CDR1 SGHNT, CDR2 YYREEE (reference sequence). CDR3 residues: CASSSPQGKDDEQFF. For the CDR3, the DNA is TGTGCCAGCAGCTCCCCACAGGGGAAAGACGATGAGCAGTTCTTC.

The CDR3 protein is CASRARGTTIRDEQYF. DNA for the CDR3: TGTGCCAGCCGGGCAAGGGGGACAACAATTCGGGACGAGCAGTACTTC. The chain has TRBV7-2 and TRBJ2-7; perhaps TRBD1 as D (6 bases). Trimming stripped 8 bases from V and 5 bases from J, with 25 bases between. The V gene's germline CDR1 is SGHTA and CDR2 FQGNSA. The CDR3 covers 16 residues. Based on the CDR3 plus reference TRBV7-2 and TRBJ2-7, the full variable domain is GAGVSQSPSNKVTEKGKDVELRCDPISGHTALYWYRQSLGQGLEFLIYFQGNSAPDKSGLPSDRFSAERTGGSVSTLTIQRTQQEDSAVYLCASRARGTTIRDEQYFGPGTRLTVT.

J is TRBJ1-2 and V is TRBV15; a weak D match, TRBD1 (5 bases). This CDR3 region has 14 residues. From germline, CDR1 is LNHNV and CDR2 YYDKDF (reference sequence). Trimming removed 1 base from V and 8 bases from J, with 14 bases in between. The CDR3 sequence is CATSRGSTVRGYTF. Here the CDR3 DNA reads TGTGCCACCAGCAGAGGATCGACAGTGAGGGGCTACACCTTC.

In its sample, this clone was seen a few times. This rearrangement joins TRBV5-6 to TRBJ2-1, with 10 positions matching TRBD2. The germline gives CDR1 SGHDT, CDR2 YYEEEE. The CDR3 totals 17 residues. Trimming cost V 2 bases and J 0 bases; bases outside gene matches: 5. The CDR3, as DNA: TGTGCCAGCAGCTTTCGGACTAGCGGAGTCTCCTACAATGAGCAGTTCTTC. It specifies CASSFRTSGVSYNEQFF.

The chain is built from TRBV9 and TRBJ1-3, with 7 nucleotides matching TRBD1. V trimming: 4 bases; J trimming: 0 bases; junction bases outside the gene matches: 4. CDR3 size: 15 residues. From germline, CDR1 is SGDLS and CDR2 YYNGEE. CDR3 sequence: CASSFRDSSGNTIYF. The CDR3 DNA sequence: TGTGCCAGCAGCTTCCGGGACAGCTCTGGAAACACCATATATTTT.

This sequence joins TRBV6-4 and TRBJ1-2; D gene ambiguous. Deletions cut 0 bases from V and 6 bases from J, with 14 bases between. The CDR3 is 15 residues long. From germline, CDR1 is MRHNA and CDR2 SNTAGT. The CDR3 sequence: CASSDSPNPVNGYTF. The CDR3, as DNA: TGTGCCAGCAGTGACTCTCCGAACCCAGTGAATGGCTACACCTTC.

V and J are TRBV5-1 and TRBJ1-6; the match to TRBD1 covers 7 bases. The J segment lost 8 bases and the V segment lost 3 bases, leaving 8 bases of the junction unmatched. Germline V gives CDR1 SGHRS, CDR2 YFSETQ. The CDR3 is 15 amino acids. DNA of the CDR3: TGCGCCAGCAGCTCCCGACAGGGTAGGGATTCACCCCTCCACTTT. As protein: CASSSRQGRDSPLHF.

The count of this clone is one. The rearrangement joins TRBV7-9 to TRBJ2-1; TRBD2 agrees at 9 bases. The CDR3 sequence is 17 residues long. Germline V CDR1 and CDR2: SEHNR, FQNEAQ (reference sequence). The junction had 15 bases not matched to a gene; V was cut back by 5 bases and J by 7 bases. CDR3 region: CASSRSVTSGLGNEQFF. The CDR3 nucleotides are TGTGCCAGCAGCCGGAGTGTGACTAGCGGCTTAGGGAATGAGCAGTTCTTC.

This clone was recorded at least ten times. This same CDR3 is encoded by further DNA sequences in the sample. The gene calls are TRBV6-2 or TRBV6-3 and TRBJ1-5, with D perhaps matching TRBD1 (6 bases). The V end was cut by 5 bases, the J end by 3 bases, with 11 bases between. The V gene's germline CDR1 is MNHEY and CDR2 SVGEGT. CDR3 size: 14 residues. CDR3 loop: CASSRGTVNQPQHF. The CDR3 DNA reads TGTGCCAGCAGTAGGGGGACGGTCAATCAGCCCCAGCATTTT.

CDR3 sequence reads: CASNSGRSSYNEQFF. Here the CDR3 DNA reads TGTGCCAGCAACTCCGGGAGGAGCTCCTACAATGAGCAGTTCTTC. This sequence joins TRBV28 and TRBJ2-1, with 7 nucleotides matching TRBD2. V dropped 7 bases and J dropped 0; count of bases not matched to a gene: 6. Germline lookup yields CDR1 MDHEN and CDR2 SYDVKM. The CDR3 is 15 amino acids.

J is TRBJ2-7 and V is TRBV27, with TRBD2 matching over 8 bases. J gave up 3 bases and V 3 bases, and 7 bases lay outside the gene matches. The CDR3 is 15 residues long. Per germline, CDR1 MNHEY and CDR2 SMNVEV (reference sequence). CDR3 coding DNA: TGTGCCAGCAGTTTCCCCGGGAGGGCCATCTACGAGCAGTACTTC. The encoded protein is CASSFPGRAIYEQYF.

This chain connects TRBV7-8 to TRBJ1-5; the D is unclear. The CDR3 sequence is 14 residues long. CDR1 is SGHVS, CDR2 FQNEAQ, per germline. V lost 1 base and J 5 bases, leaving 9 bases between the germline ends. In nucleotides, the CDR3 is TGTGCCAGCAGCTTAGATGGAGGGTATCAGCCCCAGCATTTT. As protein: CASSLDGGYQPQHF. Drawing the rest from reference TRBV7-8 and TRBJ1-5, the complete variable domain is GAGVSQSPRYKVAKRGQDVALRCDPISGHVSLFWYQQALGQGPEFLTYFQNEAQLDKSGLPSDRFFAERPEGSVSTLKIQRTQQEDSAVYLCASSLDGGYQPQHFGDGTRLSIL.

The chain joins TRBV7-9 to TRBJ2-2; D perhaps matches TRBD1 (5 bases). Germline V gives CDR1 SEHNR, CDR2 FQNEAQ (reference sequence). This CDR3 comprises 14 residues. Trimming stripped 6 bases from V and 3 bases from J, with 11 bases between. CDR3: CASRVGVDTGELFF. Here the CDR3 DNA reads TGTGCCAGCAGGGTAGGGGTGGACACCGGGGAGCTGTTTTTT. Combining the CDR3 with reference TRBV7-9 and TRBJ2-2 gives the whole variable domain DTGVSQNPRHKITKRGQNVTFRCDPISEHNRLYWYRQTLGQGPEFLTYFQNEAQLEKSRLLSDRFSAERPKGSFSTLEIQRTEQGDSAMYLCASRVGVDTGELFFGEGSRLTVL.

The chain joins TRBV19 to TRBJ2-7, with a possible D match to TRBD1 (6 bases). There are 18 residues in the CDR3. CDR1 is LNHDA, CDR2 SQIVND, per germline (reference sequence). Trimming stripped 2 bases from V and 4 bases from J, with 24 bases between. CDR3 protein: CASSIKGIGDTETYEQYF. In DNA form, the CDR3 reads TGTGCCAGTAGTATAAAAGGGATAGGGGACACAGAAACTTACGAGCAGTACTTC.

This chain uses TRBV5-5 with TRBJ2-1; 10 bases map to TRBD1. Trimming cost V 0 bases and J 7 bases; bases outside gene matches: 1. Germline CDR1 and CDR2: SGHKS and YYEKEE (reference sequence). The CDR3 has 14 residues. CDR3 sequence (DNA): TGTGCCAGCAGCTTGGCGGACAGGGGGAATGAGCAGTTCTTC. Translation: CASSLADRGNEQFF.

V gene TRBV20-1 combines with J gene TRBJ2-1; D not resolved. The CDR3 contains 11 residues. Trimming pared 5 bases from V and 4 bases from J, leaving 6 bases between. CDR1 DFQATT and CDR2 SNEGSKA come from the germline V gene (reference sequence). CDR3 region: CSALKYNEQFF. The DNA of the CDR3 is TGCAGTGCTCTAAAGTACAATGAGCAGTTCTTC.

The chain employs TRBV2 and TRBJ2-3, with D perhaps matching TRBD1 (5 bases). V shed 1 base and J shed 2 bases, with 13 bases lying between them. This CDR3 comprises 16 residues. CDR1 is SNHLY, CDR2 FYNNEI, per germline. The CDR3 reads CASSEGQLRYTDTQYF. In nucleotides, the CDR3 is TGTGCCAGCAGTGAAGGACAGTTGAGATACACAGATACGCAGTATTTT.

In this sample, this clone turned up once. V is TRBV7-3 and J is TRBJ2-3; the match to TRBD2 covers 10 bases. J lost 6 bases, V lost 6 bases, and 6 bases had no gene match. The CDR3 runs to 14 residues. In germline, CDR1 is SGHTA, CDR2 FQGTGA. CDR3 protein: CASSTGTSADTQYF. As DNA, the CDR3 is TGTGCCAGCAGTACCGGGACTAGCGCCGATACGCAGTATTTT.

The J gene is TRBJ1-1, the V gene TRBV6-5; D is possibly TRBD1 (6 bases). The CDR3 runs to 13 residues. V gave up 6 bases and J gave up 7 bases, with 15 bases separating them. CDR1 is MNHEY and CDR2 is SVGAGI in the germline V gene. CDR3 sequence reads: CASSLDRSGEAFF. CDR3 DNA sequence: TGTGCCAGCAGCCTCGACAGGTCCGGTGAAGCTTTCTTT.

This rearrangement joins TRBV19 to TRBJ2-1; possibly TRBD2 for D (5 bases). V lost 4 bases to trimming and J lost 11 bases, with 21 bases between them. There are 15 residues in the CDR3. Per germline, CDR1 LNHDA and CDR2 SQIVND (reference sequence). CDR3 DNA sequence: TGTGCCAGTAGTAGCCCCCGGGTCTACCGGGATCAGCAGTTCTTC. This sequence encodes CASSSPRVYRDQQFF.

In DNA, the CDR3 is TGTGCCAGTAGTAGGAGCGGGAGAACAGATACGCAGTATTTT. Amino acids: CASSRSGRTDTQYF. This sequence joins TRBV19 and TRBJ2-3; 8 nucleotides match TRBD2. Germline V gives CDR1 LNHDA, CDR2 SQIVND (reference sequence). The V segment lost 4 bases and the J segment 3 bases; nucleotides outside the gene matches: 3. This CDR3 is 14 amino acids long.

The chain is built from TRBV28 and TRBJ1-4; 8 bases fit TRBD1. Germline values: CDR1 MDHEN, CDR2 SYDVKM. There are 15 residues in the CDR3. The ends lost 2 bases at V and 8 bases at J; junction bases unmatched: 7. For the CDR3, the DNA is TGTGCCAGCAGTTTAACACAGGGGGGCGCGGAAAAACTGTTTTTT. It specifies CASSLTQGGAEKLFF.

V is TRBV5-1 and J is TRBJ1-3; 7 bases are shared with TRBD1. The CDR3 is 15 residues long. Trimming took 3 bases from V and 2 from J; bases not matched to a gene: 5. CDR1 is SGHRS, CDR2 YFSETQ, per germline. CDR3 nucleotide sequence: TGCGCCAGCAGCTGGGCACAGGGGCCTGGAAACACCATATATTTT. As protein: CASSWAQGPGNTIYF.

The chain uses TRBV7-6 and TRBJ1-1, with a tentative D call TRBD1 (5 bases). The CDR3 runs to 13 residues. Germline V gene data show CDR1 as SGHVS and CDR2 as FNYEAQ. The V end was cut by 6 bases, the J end by 2 bases, with 10 bases between. The chain's CDR3 is CASRRDSNTEAFF. The CDR3, as DNA: TGTGCCAGCAGGAGGGACTCTAACACTGAAGCTTTCTTT.

The table lists this clone with a count of one. The chain combines TRBV28 with TRBJ2-7; tentatively, D is TRBD2 (5 bases). Germline loops: CDR1 MDHEN, CDR2 SYDVKM. This CDR3 has 15 amino acids. V was clipped by 7 bases and J by 7 bases, with 23 bases between them. The CDR3 DNA follows: TGTGCCAGCACCCTTGATCGACCTGAAACGGGGGAGCAGTACTTC. Residues: CASTLDRPETGEQYF.